These 19 T cell receptor beta chains share one sample of origin, sequenced in a study of blood T cell repertoires in COVID-19. Libraries were prepared by immunoSEQ multiplex PCR; TCRdb keeps only in-frame clonotypes and omits some of them. The sample includes a few hundred thousand clones, about 85% of them seen just once. The source material was PBMCs or T cells enriched from blood (not recorded which). These receptors were obtained from a man aged 40-50 years who had recovered from COVID-19.

This chain uses TRBV7-2 with TRBJ2-1; 7 bases agree with TRBD2. Germline loops: CDR1 SGHTA, CDR2 FQGNSA. This CDR3 has 14 amino acids. Trimming took 8 bases from V and 9 from J; bases not matched to a gene: 13. CDR3 amino acids: CASGKDQGGSEQFF. In DNA, the CDR3 is TGTGCCAGCGGGAAAGACCAGGGCGGGAGTGAGCAGTTCTTC.

This chain links TRBV29-1 with TRBJ1-2; TRBD1 might be the D (5 bases). V lost 7 bases, J lost 4 bases, and 16 bases lay in between. The V gene's germline CDR1 is SQVTM and CDR2 ANQGSEA. This CDR3 has 13 amino acids. This CDR3 is CSASEGEGYGYTF. The CDR3 DNA is TGCAGCGCCTCGGAAGGGGAAGGCTATGGCTACACCTTC.

This chain connects TRBV15 to TRBJ1-2; D is possibly TRBD1 (5 bases). The CDR3 is made up of 12 amino acids. From germline, CDR1 is LNHNV and CDR2 YYDKDF (reference sequence). V was cut by 1 base and J by 6 bases, with 6 bases left in between. CDR3 loop: CATSRAGNGYTF. As DNA, the CDR3 is TGTGCCACCAGCAGAGCAGGGAATGGCTACACCTTC.

The J gene is TRBJ2-7, the V gene TRBV3-1 (or the pseudogene TRBV3-2); 11 bases are shared with TRBD1. V lost 4 bases and J lost 2; bases outside the gene matches: 1. Germline loops: CDR1 LGHDT, CDR2 YNNKEL (reference sequence). This CDR3 is 14 amino acids long. The CDR3 bases are TGTGCCAGCAGCCTGGGACAGGGGGCCTACGAGCAGTACTTC. It yields the protein CASSLGQGAYEQYF.

The chain combines TRBV5-6 with TRBJ2-7; tentative D call: TRBD1 (6 bases). This CDR3 spans 13 amino acids. Trimming took 6 bases from V and 0 from J, leaving 10 bases between them. Germline CDR1 SGHDT, CDR2 YYEEEE. DNA for the CDR3: TGTGCCAGCACAAAGGACAGCTCCTACGAGCAGTACTTC. It specifies CASTKDSSYEQYF.

The V call is TRBV9, the J call TRBJ1-1; no clear D. V dropped 3 bases and J dropped 6 bases, with 9 bases sitting between them. The CDR3 length is 12 residues. CDR1 and CDR2 (germline): SGDLS, YYNGEE. The CDR3 region is CASSGAAPEAFF. DNA for the CDR3: TGTGCCAGCAGCGGGGCCGCCCCTGAAGCTTTCTTT.

V is TRBV25-1 and J is TRBJ2-1; 8 bases agree with TRBD1. Germline V gene lookup returns CDR1 MGHDK and CDR2 SYGVNS. Trimming removed 5 bases from V and 5 bases from J; junction bases left unmatched: 11. The CDR3 length is 16 residues. The CDR3 nucleotides are TGTGCCAGCAGTTTAATAGGCAGGGGGCGAAACAATGAGCAGTTCTTC. Its translation is CASSLIGRGRNNEQFF.

The CDR3 reads CASGLRAWGPTLSTDTQYF. In DNA, the CDR3 is TGTGCTAGTGGTTTGAGAGCTTGGGGCCCGACACTTAGCACAGATACGCAGTATTTT. The chain links TRBV12-5 to TRBJ2-3; D might be TRBD1 (5 bases). Trimming removed 2 bases from V and 0 bases from J, with 21 bases in between. CDR3 length equals 19 residues. Looked up from germline, CDR1 is LGHNT and CDR2 is FRNRAP.

This chain connects TRBV6-5 to TRBJ2-1, with a possible D match to TRBD2 (5 bases). Per germline, CDR1 MNHEY and CDR2 SVGAGI. V lost 8 bases and J lost 2, with 10 bases in between. The CDR3 covers 13 residues. CDR3 region: CASARRAYNEQFF. The CDR3 DNA reads TGTGCCAGCGCACGGCGGGCCTACAATGAGCAGTTCTTC.

The V and J genes are TRBV5-5 and TRBJ1-4; D gene unclear. The ends were cut back, 0 bases at V and 5 bases at J, with 11 bases in the middle. Germline lookup yields CDR1 SGHKS and CDR2 YYEKEE (reference sequence). CDR3 size: 15 residues. CDR3 in amino acids: CASSLGTLSNEKLFF. The CDR3 nucleotides read TGTGCCAGCAGCTTGGGAACTTTGTCCAATGAAAAACTGTTTTTT.

The genes are TRBV27 and TRBJ2-3; 9 nucleotides match TRBD1. This CDR3 has 14 amino acids. The germline CDR1 and CDR2 sequences are MNHEY and SMNVEV (reference sequence). Losses at the gene ends were 7 bases for V and 3 bases for J; bases not matched to a gene: 5. In DNA, the CDR3 is TGTGCCAGCAAGAGAGACAGGGGGACAGATACGCAGTATTTT. Translating it yields CASKRDRGTDTQYF.

V gene TRBV19 combines with J gene TRBJ2-1; D remains ambiguous. V lost 5 bases to trimming and J lost 0 bases, with 8 bases between them. The V gene's germline CDR1 is LNHDA and CDR2 SQIVND (reference sequence). This CDR3 contains 14 residues. For the CDR3, the DNA is TGTGCCAGTAGTTTAGCCATCTCCTACAATGAGCAGTTCTTC. Encoded protein: CASSLAISYNEQFF.

The chain is built from TRBV5-4 and TRBJ1-1; 11 bases agree with TRBD1. There are 16 residues in the CDR3. Looked up from germline, CDR1 is SGHNT and CDR2 is YYREEE (reference sequence). After removal of 4 bases from V and 6 bases from J, the junction contained 11 bases not matched to a gene. The CDR3 DNA reads TGTGCCAGCAGCGGCTGGACAGGGGGCGCCAAGTCTGAAGCTTTCTTT. It codes for CASSGWTGGAKSEAFF.

The chain carries TRBV5-8 and TRBJ1-5, with 8 nucleotides matching TRBD1. After removal of 0 bases from V and 1 base from J, the junction contained 0 bases not matched to a gene. This CDR3 region has 15 residues. CDR1 is SGHTS, CDR2 YDEGEE, per germline. The chain's CDR3 is CASSLGQGSNQPQHF. As DNA, the CDR3 is TGTGCCAGCAGCTTGGGACAGGGGAGCAATCAGCCCCAGCATTTT.

This chain connects TRBV7-6 to TRBJ2-3, with TRBD2 identical over 7 bases. Per the germline V gene, CDR1 is SGHVS and CDR2 is FNYEAQ. V shed 1 base, J shed 5 bases, and the junction held 6 bases outside the gene matches. The CDR3 totals 15 residues. CDR3 sequence (DNA): TGTGCCAGCAGCTTAGAGGCGGGAGCGGAAGATACGCAGTATTTT. Translating gives CASSLEAGAEDTQYF.

J is TRBJ1-2 and V is TRBV29-1; D not resolved. The V gene's germline CDR1 is SQVTM and CDR2 ANQGSEA. With 3 bases removed from V and 1 base from J, the gap between germline ends came to 6 bases. This CDR3 is built from 12 residues. CDR3 protein: CSVERFNYGYTF. The DNA of the CDR3 is TGCAGCGTTGAGCGGTTTAACTATGGCTACACCTTC.

The V call is TRBV6-5, the J call TRBJ2-5, with D perhaps matching TRBD1 (6 bases). This CDR3 spans 13 amino acids. CDR1 and CDR2 from the germline V gene are MNHEY and SVGAGI. V lost 6 bases, J lost 5 bases, and 13 bases lay in between. The CDR3 reads CASREGVGETQYF. CDR3 bases: TGTGCCAGCAGAGAGGGGGTTGGGGAGACCCAGTACTTC.

This chain uses TRBV5-1 with TRBJ2-7; the match to TRBD1 covers 7 bases. J lost 7 bases, V lost 0 bases, and 10 bases had no gene match. The CDR3 is 15 residues long. CDR1 is SGHRS, CDR2 YFSETQ, per germline. The DNA of the CDR3 is TGCGCCAGCAGCTTGGCCGAGGACAGGACATGGGAGCAGTACTTC. As protein: CASSLAEDRTWEQYF.

The J gene is TRBJ1-1, the V gene TRBV11-2; D gene unclear. The V and J ends lost 5 bases and 13 bases respectively, with 14 bases between them. Germline lookup yields CDR1 SGHAT and CDR2 FQNNGV. This CDR3 region has 11 residues. The CDR3 reads CASSVRIKLFF. In DNA form, the CDR3 reads TGTGCCAGCAGCGTCAGGATTAAGCTTTTCTTT. The full variable domain, its missing parts supplied by reference TRBV11-2 and TRBJ1-1, is EAGVAQSPRYKIIEKRQSVAFWCNPISGHATLYWYQQILGQGPKLLIQFQNNGVVDDSQLPKDRFSAERLKGVDSTLKIQPAKLEDSAVYLCASSVRIKLFFGQGTRLTVV.